This T cell receptor beta chain was documented in a study of blood T cells in healthy people across ages. Germline CDR1 SNHLY, CDR2 FYNNEI. The CDR3 totals 13 residues. The junction had 2 bases not matched to a gene; V was cut back by 3 bases and J by 5 bases. The authors ran a second PCR of roughly 7 to 11 cycles using a sample-barcoded 5' primer and a J-beta primer mix. TCRdb fed the 5' RACE reads into MiXCR, producing one record per CDR3 protein. Of roughly 800,000 distinct CDR3 sequences listed, roughly 25% are singletons. The sample was also reused in another study, on T cells of mothers and their children.

The chain employs TRBV2 and TRBJ2-5, with 8 bases matching TRBD1. The sequencing input was blood. The receptor's source is a boy aged 5-17 years in good health. This CDR3 is CASSDRGPETQYF. The CDR3 DNA follows: TGTGCCAGCAGTGACAGGGGGCCTGAGACCCAGTACTTC.